This T cell receptor beta chain comes out of a study of T cell responses to AZD1222 COVID-19 vaccine. Notes on the study in general: Spike-specific TCR breadth and depth both grew after two AZD1222 doses. Vaccine-associated CD4 TCRs ranged over spike, dominating at 160-218 and 743-854.

TCRdb keeps only in-frame clones here, not all; method: immunoSEQ multiplex PCR. The sample consists of approximately 74,000 clones, less than 85% of them appearing once. This clone was detected only once. Its antigen is undetermined. V was clipped by 4 bases and J by 0 bases, with 16 bases between them. Germline CDR1 is SGHRS and CDR2 is YFSETQ. The CDR3 has 16 residues. Source: peripheral blood, taken 28 days after the second AZD1222 dose. The rearrangement joins TRBV5-1 to TRBJ1-1; D is perhaps TRBD1 (6 bases). The receptor's source is an adult who received the AZD1222 COVID-19 vaccine. The CDR3 loop reads CASSPRAGQLNTEAFF. The CDR3 DNA reads TGCGCCAGCAGCCCTCGAGCGGGACAACTGAACACTGAAGCTTTCTTT.